The clone carrying this T cell receptor beta chain appeared a single time. Its target is not known. The entry originates in a study of cytomegalovirus exposure and HLA in healthy donors. Study-wide findings and caveats: Diagnosis of cytomegalovirus status made by the classifier reportedly showed high specificity and sensitivity. Some TCR beta chains (164 of them) were listed as cytomegalovirus-associated.

V was clipped by 1 base and J by 6 bases; unmatched bases: 10. CDR1 is GTSNPN, CDR2 SVGIG, per germline (reference sequence). This CDR3 is built from 15 residues. Method: immunoSEQ multiplex PCR; TCRdb's copy keeps in-frame clones and lacks some. The sample yields almost 200,000 clones, about 81% seen once. This rearrangement joins TRBV30 to TRBJ1-1, with 8 bases fitting TRBD1. The sequence was obtained from a woman in her twenties or thirties in good health and CMV-seronegative. The specimen sequenced was PBMCs. The CDR3 DNA reads TGTGCCTGGAGTGCCGTAGGACAGGGTAAATCTGAAGCTTTCTTT. This encodes CAWSAVGQGKSEAFF.